This TCR beta chain was sequenced during a study of cytomegalovirus exposure and HLA in healthy donors (dated by TCRdb to about 2017). At the level of the whole study: An earlier analysis of more than 550 of the donors reported 276 Gb of sequence data and 95 million to 130 million unique TCR beta sequences obtained from 180 million or so T cells. About 300 gigabases of sequencing data and approximately 92 million unique TCR sequences made up an early release that covered about 640 HLA-typed donors. Of the 300 to 400 genotyped donors, approximately 82% fell in the genetic ancestry cluster associated with self-reported Caucasian donors. The study aimed to test whether cataloging public T cell receptors could reveal signatures of past pathogen exposure. Using immunosequencing, the study profiled T cell repertoires from fewer than 700 subjects and related those repertoires to cytomegalovirus serostatus. In addition to the first cohort of 666 subjects, a separate validation cohort of 120 different subjects was used. To predict cytomegalovirus infection status, the study brought together high-throughput TCR immunosequencing, statistical association of individual TCRs with disease status, and machine learning. A later analysis re-analyzed previously published TCR beta repertoires from 600 to 850 donors and added high-resolution HLA genotyping to study TCR occurrence patterns. In the later analysis, no new phenotypic data were used to find candidate immune exposures; instead, reliance was placed on TCR beta sequences and their occurrence across donors. In an earlier analysis of more than 550 of the donors, high-throughput TCR beta sequencing was used to judge whether each TCR beta V gene segment behaved as functional or pseudogenic. Donor age, sex, ethnicity and CMV serostatus were compiled alongside the repertoire data. In a later genetic analysis, genome-wide SNP genotypes for about 55% of the roughly 670 donors were used, and that subset was treated as a discovery cohort. All discovery cohort repertoires had been generated using a single sequencing platform. HLA typing included class I and class II loci at four-digit resolution. Typing coverage differed by locus: A, B, C, DRB1 and DQB1 were typed in about 629-630 donors, DQA1 in about 510, DPA1 in some 570, and DPB1 in 472. Because of strong linkage in the cohort, 5 or 6 DR-DQ haplotypes were treated as single units for association and clustering. Among some 410 genotyped donors of the cohort, an average of roughly 230,000 unique TCR beta nucleotide sequences was sequenced per donor, of which roughly 17% were non-productive. General findings and caveats noted by the study authors: Correlated functional status among segregating V segments might reflect linkage disequilibrium, but an unknown experimental factor could not be ruled out. A later analysis found that HLA-associated TCR beta chains were more clonally expanded and had lower generation probabilities than equally common non-associated chains. It was suggested by the authors that the approach could potentially be generalized to other disease states and immunological phenotypes. Cytomegalovirus status was reported to be diagnosed by the classifier with high specificity and sensitivity in both the original and validation cohorts. In a later analysis, TCR association rates were found to vary across HLA loci, with the most associated TCRs seen for DRB1 alleles and the fewest for HLA-C alleles. Compared with the approximately 710-donor mean, donors in an Asian-associated ancestry cluster had fewer N-insertions in productive TCRs, according to a later genetic analysis. Specific HLA alleles were associated with roughly 16,000 TCR beta sequences at a false discovery rate of 0.05 in a later analysis. The earlier analysis of almost 600 of the donors excluded about 16 rarely observed V segments, including chromosome 9 orphons, because counts were too low. HLA typing was unavailable for some donors at each locus, so association tests used only the typed subset. Only TCR beta chains were sequenced in this cohort, and the absence of alpha or paired-chain data limited detectable features. Sequencing depth was assumed to be roughly uniform across donors in the presence/absence analyses, though that assumption may not hold. Immune exposure information for the cohort was limited to CMV serostatus. While some public TCRs were present in many individuals, most TCR sequences turned up only very rarely across donors. An association between a missense DCLRE1C variant and V-gene and J-gene trimming of TCR beta chains was found in a later genetic analysis and replicated in an independent cohort. A further reported finding was that TCR beta sequences accurately predicted the HLA-A and HLA-B alleles for most subjects in the first cohort. In vitro tests confirmed that three of the cytomegalovirus-associated TCR beta chains recognize cytomegalovirus antigens. An earlier analysis of approximately 530 of the donors showed that most TCR beta V segments appeared in productive rearrangements either about 87% or about 30% of the time, which broadly matched IMGT annotations. In the study, around 150 TCR beta chains were listed as associated with cytomegalovirus. When HLA alleles, especially DR and DQ, strongly co-occurred, TCR associations were difficult to assign to individual alleles. According to a later analysis, parvovirus B19, influenza, CMV and Epstein-Barr virus appeared linked to several top co-occurrence clusters. A later analysis found that most CMV-associated TCR beta chains appeared HLA-restricted, with HLA associations seemingly driven largely by CMV exposure. A cluster of highly shared sequence variants was judged likely to be a technical artifact of the sequencing pipeline.

The library was prepared using the immunoSEQ multiplex PCR assay. For the multiplex PCR, a mixture combining 60 forward primers for TCR Vbeta segments and 13 reverse primers for TCR Jbeta segments was used. Amplification of the CDR3 region of rearranged TCR beta genes was performed with a multiplex PCR assay on genomic DNA. The Illumina HiSeq System was used to sequence the amplified TCR beta libraries as 87-base-pair reads. In the paper's pipeline: A later analysis counted about 80 million unique TCR beta chains across the 550 to 700 repertoires, and 10 million to 12 million of these chains were shared by at least two donors. A nearest-neighbor algorithm error-corrected the raw reads and collapsed the reads into unique sequences, merging closely related sequences to remove PCR and sequencing errors. V, D and J gene segments were assigned by aligning CDR3 sequences to IMGT reference sequences. For a sequence to be retained, a match of at least six nucleotides was required to both a V gene segment and a J gene segment. A rearrangement counted as productive if the CDR3 had no stop codons and remained in frame with V and J, and every other rearrangement counted as non-productive. CDR3 was defined according to IMGT convention as the region running from the second conserved V-encoded cysteine to the conserved J-encoded phenylalanine. In an earlier analysis of 550 to 650 of the donors, sequences lacking an unambiguous match to a single V gene segment were excluded. In an earlier analysis of about 590 of the donors, a V segment was called functional when productive rearrangements were above 56.7%, and segregating when the standard deviation between donors exceeded 5%. A statistical classification framework was built for diagnosing cytomegalovirus status from the catalog of TCR beta chain sequences. In a later analysis, TCR nucleotide sequences were compared against IMGT/GENE-DB human TR gene sequences so that V and J genes could be assigned. The TCRdist pipeline was used in a later analysis to assign CDR3 sequences and most-parsimonious VDJ recombination scenarios. In a later analysis, every TCR beta chain was defined by the combination of its CDR3 amino acid sequence and its V-gene family, and reads without a unique V-gene family were dropped. A later analysis removed nearly 600 highly shared, low-generation-probability nucleotide sequences to deal with suspected cross-contamination and a sequencing artifact. In a later analysis, a clonal expansion index for each public chain was calculated from normalized within-repertoire ranks of inferred template counts. In a later analysis, generation probabilities were computed with a VDJ recombination model fitted to out-of-frame rearrangements, and the resulting probabilities were checked against IGoR. In a later analysis, TCR-TCR, TCR-HLA and TCR-CMV co-occurrence was scored with hypergeometric tests, and a repertoire-size bias correction was applied to TCR pairs. To estimate false discovery rates, a later analysis permuted the HLA or CMV assignments 20 times. In a later analysis, co-occurring TCRs were grouped using DBSCAN, with TCRdist sequence similarity added in when clustering inside HLA-allele-positive subsets. Repertoires with fewer than 30,000 or more than 120,000 public chains, plus five repertoires with anomalous nucleotide sharing, were excluded from co-occurrence clustering. This is the immuneACCESS table as TCRdb keeps it, with only in-frame sequences that have V and J called. A part of the clones is gone; compared with another copy, unresolved V genes explain less than half, and the rest is unexplained. That table is the source of V, J and clone size, and D and trimming were worked out from the DNA. This sample comprises roughly 200,000 clones, 78% of them detected only once. Roughly 3% of the sample goes to the ten largest clones.

In total, 500 to 700 healthy bone marrow donors made up the cohort. At the time of sampling, every cohort member was nominally healthy, though immune exposures that went unrecorded were likely present. The donor tested CMV seronegative and was one of the 352 seronegative cohort members. Every donor gave a peripheral blood sample, and the peripheral blood mononuclear cells from that sample were used for TCR beta sequencing. Genomic DNA extraction from the blood cell samples was performed with the Qiagen DNeasy Blood Extraction Kit. Details on this clone: Its antigen remains unidentified. Qualities for individual bases were not recorded, and no much larger clone is one base off.

The clonotype was recovered from a female donor in good health and CMV-seronegative. Sequencing input: PBMCs.

CDR3 region: CASSTHDFGEQFF. The nucleotide sequence reads TGCGCCAGCAGTACCCACGACTTTGGTGAGCAGTTCTTC. The sequence is built from TRBV5-1 and TRBJ2-1; a confident D gene designation cannot be given. CDR1 SGHRS and CDR2 YFSETQ are derived from the germline V gene. The CDR3 holds 13 amino acids from the cysteine to the phenylalanine. Only the CDR3 part of the read is kept: 39 bases, read in frame from the first base. A distance of 15 bases separates the germline ends of V and J, which lose 5 bases and 9 bases respectively.